A selection of T cell receptor beta chains follows, all from one sample in a study of CD8 T cells in ankylosing spondylitis. TCRdb called the 5' RACE reads again in MiXCR, with one record for every CDR3 protein. Of tens of thousands of distinct CDR3 sequences in the sample, more than 25% were seen once. Sequenced: blood, either unsorted or a sorted T cell fraction (not recorded which). These TCRs come from a male donor with ankylosing spondylitis or in good health (not recorded which). CDR3s include the opening cysteine and the closing phenylalanine or tryptophan. Each record gives: J gene, clone size, V gene, D gene, CDR3 protein, CDR3 DNA. D genes are given only for firm matches. Only some rows state a clone size, as once, few, many or a class for expanded clones.

TRBJ2-1 | NA | TRBV3-1 | TRBD2 | CASSHVGLAGSEQFF | TGTGCCAGCAGCCATGTGGGACTAGCGGGAAGTGAGCAGTTCTTC
TRBJ2-1 | few | TRBV12-3/TRBV12-4 | NA | CASSRLVLKHRDEQFF | TGTGCCAGCAGCCGACTAGTCCTCAAGCATCGAGATGAGCAGTTCTTC
TRBJ1-1 | NA | TRBV15 | TRBD1 | CATDKGGPSNTEAFF | TGTGCCACCGATAAAGGGGGCCCTTCGAACACTGAAGCTTTCTTT
TRBJ2-2 | NA | TRBV20-1 | NA | CSATGTPGELFF | TGCAGTGCTACAGGGACCCCCGGGGAGCTGTTTTTT
TRBJ2-7 | NA | TRBV5-1 | TRBD2 | CASSPTSGRAIEQYF | TGCGCCAGCAGTCCAACTAGCGGGAGGGCCATCGAGCAGTACTTC
TRBJ2-3 | few | TRBV27 | NA | CASRDYEEYTDTQYF | TGTGCCAGCAGGGACTACGAAGAATACACAGATACGCAGTATTTT
TRBJ2-2 | NA | TRBV12-3/TRBV12-4 | NA | CASSIAPGELFF | TGTGCCAGCAGTATTGCCCCCGGGGAGCTGTTTTTT
TRBJ1-4 | NA | TRBV5-1 | TRBD1 | CASSIRDRTNEKLFF | TGCGCCAGCAGCATCCGGGACAGGACCAATGAAAAACTGTTTTTT
TRBJ2-2 | NA | TRBV5-1 | NA | CASSLERVTNTGELFF | TGCGCCAGCAGCTTGGAACGGGTTACGAACACCGGGGAGCTGTTTTTT
TRBJ1-6 | few | TRBV18 | NA | CASCAQSGHETLHF | TGTGCCAGCTGCGCCCAGTCTGGGCACGAGACCCTCCACTTT
TRBJ2-1 | NA | TRBV11-2 | NA | CASTKPSSYNEQFF | TGTGCCAGCACCAAACCCAGCTCCTACAATGAGCAGTTCTTC
TRBJ1-1 | NA | TRBV10-2 | NA | CASSSATRTEAFF | TGCGCCAGCAGTTCCGCAACGAGGACTGAAGCTTTCTTT
TRBJ2-2 | NA | TRBV3-1 | NA | CASSLQLGVGELFF | TGTGCCAGCAGCCTCCAACTAGGCGTCGGGGAGCTGTTTTTT
TRBJ2-2 | few | TRBV7-9 | TRBD1 | CASSSDRGPTGELFF | TGTGCCAGCAGCTCAGACAGGGGACCCACCGGGGAGCTGTTTTTT
TRBJ2-5 | many | TRBV20-1 | NA | CSATRTVRETQYF | TGCAGTGCTACCAGGACAGTCCGGGAGACCCAGTACTTC
TRBJ1-3 | few | TRBV18 | NA | CASSPDGNTIYF | TGTGCCAGCTCACCAGACGGAAACACCATATATTTT
TRBJ1-1 | NA | TRBV5-1 | NA | CASSTGSVLPEAFF | TGCGCCAGCTCTACCGGGTCCGTGCTCCCTGAAGCTTTCTTT
TRBJ2-7 | few | TRBV7-9 | NA | CASSLGGTGYTEEQYF | TGTGCCAGCAGCTTAGGAGGGACTGGCTATACCGAGGAGCAGTACTTC
TRBJ1-5 | NA | TRBV5-1 | NA | CANAGVYHFQPQHF | TGCGCCAATGCAGGGGTTTACCACTTCCAGCCCCAGCATTTT
TRBJ2-3 | NA | TRBV5-1 | NA | CASYRRAGALADTQYF | TGCGCCAGCTACCGCCGCGCAGGGGCGTTGGCAGATACGCAGTATTTT
TRBJ2-5 | NA | TRBV6-1 | TRBD2 | CASSRGLAMETQYF | TGTGCCAGCAGCCGGGGACTAGCGATGGAGACCCAGTACTTC
TRBJ2-1 | NA | TRBV5-1 | TRBD2 | CASRTSRNYNEQFF | TGCGCCAGCAGGACTAGCAGGAACTACAATGAGCAGTTCTTC
TRBJ2-2 | few | TRBV29-1 | NA | CSVANRVNTGELFF | TGCAGCGTTGCCAACAGGGTGAACACCGGGGAGCTGTTTTTT
TRBJ1-5 | few | TRBV18 | TRBD1 | CASTLGRGEQPQHF | TGTGCCAGCACTCTTGGCAGGGGGGAGCAGCCCCAGCATTTT
TRBJ2-1 | NA | TRBV5-1 | TRBD2 | CASSDGRAGGFNEQFF | TGCGCCAGCAGCGACGGACGAGCGGGGGGGTTCAATGAGCAGTTCTTC
TRBJ2-3 | few | TRBV10-3 | TRBD1 | CAISGVGTGYTDTQYF | TGTGCCATCAGCGGCGTGGGGACAGGCTACACAGATACGCAGTATTTT
TRBJ2-1 | NA | TRBV10-3 | TRBD2 | CAISEFPSGSSYNEQFF | TGTGCCATCAGTGAATTCCCTAGCGGGAGTTCCTACAATGAGCAGTTCTTC
TRBJ1-1 | NA | TRBV11-2 | NA | CASSPLGGGRDTEAFF | TGTGCCAGCAGCCCCCTTGGGGGGGGAAGGGACACTGAAGCTTTCTTT
TRBJ1-5 | NA | TRBV20-1 | TRBD1 | CSARDERGLIQPQHF | TGCAGTGCTAGAGATGAGAGGGGGCTAATTCAGCCCCAGCATTTT
TRBJ2-1 | few | TRBV11-1 | NA | CASSASSYNEQFF | TGTGCCAGCAGCGCCAGCTCCTACAATGAGCAGTTCTTC
TRBJ2-2 | few | TRBV5-1 | NA | CASSLAGPYPGRTGELFF | TGCGCCAGCAGCTTGGCGGGGCCGTATCCCGGAAGGACCGGGGAGCTGTTTTTT
TRBJ2-3 | many | TRBV7-2 | TRBD2 | CASSLAGLASGDTQYF | TGTGCCAGCAGCTTAGCGGGACTAGCTTCCGGCGATACGCAGTATTTT
TRBJ1-1 | NA | TRBV5-1 | TRBD1 | CASSPTGGDRTEAFF | TGCGCCAGCAGCCCGACAGGGGGCGATCGGACTGAAGCTTTCTTT
TRBJ1-1 | NA | TRBV3-1 | NA | CASSQVGAEAFF | TGTGCCAGCAGCCAAGTGGGGGCTGAAGCTTTCTTT
TRBJ1-1 | NA | TRBV20-1 | NA | CSAPDQTGTSEAFF | TGCAGTGCTCCCGATCAGACCGGGACGTCTGAAGCTTTCTTT
TRBJ1-2 | NA | TRBV5-5 | NA | CASSLGTPENYGYTF | TGTGCCAGCAGCTTAGGGACTCCAGAGAACTATGGCTACACCTTC
TRBJ1-1 | NA | TRBV5-1 | NA | CASSDRLTAGAEAFF | TGCGCCAGCAGCGACAGGTTGACAGCGGGCGCTGAAGCTTTCTTT
TRBJ2-7 | NA | TRBV19 | NA | CASSPGGDYEQYF | TGTGCCAGTAGTCCAGGGGGGGATTACGAGCAGTACTTC
TRBJ2-1 | NA | TRBV5-6 | NA | CASSFVPDEQFF | TGTGCCAGCAGCTTCGTTCCGGACGAGCAGTTCTTC
TRBJ2-1 | few | TRBV5-1 | NA | CASSLVGTQGSEQFF | TGCGCCAGCAGCTTGGTGGGGACTCAAGGGAGTGAGCAGTTCTTC
TRBJ1-6 | few | TRBV20-1 | NA | CSARDLQSPLHF | TGCAGTGCTAGAGATCTCCAATCACCCCTCCACTTT
TRBJ1-5 | NA | TRBV12-3/TRBV12-4 | NA | CASSSRARAQHF | TGTGCCAGCAGTTCCAGGGCGCGAGCCCAGCATTTT
TRBJ2-1 | NA | TRBV7-8 | NA | CASSLVQHRKEQFF | TGTGCCAGCAGCTTAGTCCAACACCGGAAGGAGCAGTTCTTC
TRBJ2-5 | few | TRBV19 | NA | CASSIGGSGRQETQYF | TGTGCCAGTAGTATTGGGGGGAGTGGACGGCAAGAGACCCAGTACTTC
TRBJ1-5 | few | TRBV28 | TRBD1 | CASSKYRGQGGQPQHF | TGTGCCAGCAGTAAATACAGGGGCCAGGGCGGTCAGCCCCAGCATTTT
TRBJ2-1 | NA | TRBV6-1 | TRBD1 | CASSQQGHNEQFF | TGTGCCAGCAGTCAACAGGGGCACAATGAGCAGTTCTTC
TRBJ2-3 | NA | TRBV7-6 | TRBD1 | CASSLEPGQGITDTQYF | TGTGCCAGCAGCTTAGAACCGGGACAGGGTATCACAGATACGCAGTATTTT
TRBJ2-7 | NA | TRBV29-1 | NA | CSVAGVGYYEQYF | TGCAGCGTTGCAGGGGTGGGGTACTACGAGCAGTACTTC
TRBJ2-5 | NA | TRBV5-1 | NA | CASSEGNVETQYF | TGCGCCAGCAGCGAAGGGAACGTGGAGACCCAGTACTTC
TRBJ2-7 | few | TRBV7-2 | TRBD2 | CASSLATSGRTYEQYF | TGTGCCAGCAGCTTAGCGACTAGCGGGAGGACCTACGAGCAGTACTTC